This T cell receptor beta chain was captured in a study of T cell changes during pregnancy in multiple sclerosis. Clones were read by immunoSEQ multiplex PCR, and TCRdb kept only the in-frame ones, dropping some. This sample has 70,000 or so clones, with about 89% found just once. This TCR derives from a female donor with multiple sclerosis, enrolled in a pregnancy study. This material consisted of CD4+ T cells from peripheral blood mononuclear cells, taken before pregnancy.

CDR3 nucleotides: TGCGCCAGCAGCTTGGACAGAAATGGCGATGAGCAGTTCTTC. This translates into CASSLDRNGDEQFF. The chain employs TRBV5-1 and TRBJ2-1; D uncertain. Looked up from germline, CDR1 is SGHRS and CDR2 is YFSETQ. V was cut by 0 bases and J by 8 bases, with 12 bases left in between. The CDR3 has 14 amino acids.